This is a list of T cell receptor beta chains from one sample in a study of radiotherapy plus CTLA-4 blockade in lung cancer. The table came from immunoSEQ multiplex PCR; TCRdb's copy has only in-frame clones and leaves some out. This table holds about 45,000 clones, 65% to 85% found once. Here the sequenced sample was peripheral blood, taken from a patient treated with radiotherapy plus ipilimumab. All receptors come from a human donor with non-small cell lung cancer who had stable disease on radiotherapy plus ipilimumab. CDR3s include the opening cysteine and the closing phenylalanine or tryptophan. The D gene is left open where the match is weak. Clone size, where shown, is once, few, many, or a class for clones that have expanded.

NA	TRBJ1-2	TRBV11-2	NA	TGTGCCAGCAGCGCTCTGTGGGCAGCCGGAGACTATGGCTACACCTTC	CASSALWAAGDYGYTF
NA	TRBJ2-2	TRBV6-6	NA	TGTGCCAGCAGTAAATACAACCCGAACACCGGGGAGCTGTTTTTT	CASSKYNPNTGELFF
NA	TRBJ2-1	TRBV5-1	NA	TGCGCCAGCAGCTTGGGTCCCGAGCGGAGTCCCTACAATGAGCAGTTCTTC	CASSLGPERSPYNEQFF
NA	TRBJ2-2	TRBV6-6	NA	TGTGCCAGCACCACAGAGACCGTCACCGGGGAGCTGTTTTTT	CASTTETVTGELFF
NA	TRBJ1-2	TRBV19	NA	TGTGCCACTTCAGCACGGGGGTTAGCTAACTATGGCTACACCTTC	CATSARGLANYGYTF
NA	TRBJ1-4	TRBV5-1	NA	TGCGCCAGCAGTCTCAATGGAAATGAAAAACTGTTTTTT	CASSLNGNEKLFF
NA	TRBJ1-1	TRBV30	NA	TGTGCCTGGACGGACCGTCCCTTGAACACTGAAGCTTTCTTT	CAWTDRPLNTEAFF
TRBD2	TRBJ2-3	TRBV5-6	NA	TGTGCCAGCAGCTTGGTCGGGGGGGCCTCGGTAGATACGCAGTATTTT	CASSLVGGASVDTQYF
TRBD1	TRBJ1-2	TRBV9	once	TGTGCCAGCAGCGTGGGATCACAGGGGACTGGCTACACCTTC	CASSVGSQGTGYTF
NA	TRBJ2-3	TRBV9	once	TGTGCCAGCAGCGGAAGACAGTTAACAGATACGCAGTATTTT	CASSGRQLTDTQYF
NA	TRBJ1-1	TRBV13	NA	TGTGCCAGCAGCCGACAGGTAGTTATGAGAGACACTGAAGCTTTCTTT	CASSRQVVMRDTEAFF
NA	TRBJ1-6	TRBV10-1	few	TGCGCCAGCAGTGAGGGGAATTCACCCCTCCACTTT	CASSEGNSPLHF
NA	TRBJ1-4	TRBV6-1	NA	TGTGCCAGCAGTGAATACCCCTCGTCCCCAGCTCCCGATGAAAAACTGTTTTTT	CASSEYPSSPAPDEKLFF
NA	TRBJ1-2	TRBV2	NA	TGTGCCAGCAGTGGGTCCGAGGCCCCAACCCTTTCGTCAGGCTACACCTTC	CASSGSEAPTLSSGYTF
TRBD1	TRBJ2-7	TRBV7-9	NA	TGTGCCAGCAGCTTGCCGGGACAGCACTACGAGCAGTACTTC	CASSLPGQHYEQYF
NA	TRBJ1-2	TRBV10-1	NA	TGCGCCAGCAGTGAGTCGACGGGTCGATCCTACACCTTC	CASSESTGRSYTF
NA	TRBJ1-3	TRBV7-2	NA	TGTGCCAGCAGCTTAGAACGGCAGGGCCCTGGAAACACCATATATTTT	CASSLERQGPGNTIYF